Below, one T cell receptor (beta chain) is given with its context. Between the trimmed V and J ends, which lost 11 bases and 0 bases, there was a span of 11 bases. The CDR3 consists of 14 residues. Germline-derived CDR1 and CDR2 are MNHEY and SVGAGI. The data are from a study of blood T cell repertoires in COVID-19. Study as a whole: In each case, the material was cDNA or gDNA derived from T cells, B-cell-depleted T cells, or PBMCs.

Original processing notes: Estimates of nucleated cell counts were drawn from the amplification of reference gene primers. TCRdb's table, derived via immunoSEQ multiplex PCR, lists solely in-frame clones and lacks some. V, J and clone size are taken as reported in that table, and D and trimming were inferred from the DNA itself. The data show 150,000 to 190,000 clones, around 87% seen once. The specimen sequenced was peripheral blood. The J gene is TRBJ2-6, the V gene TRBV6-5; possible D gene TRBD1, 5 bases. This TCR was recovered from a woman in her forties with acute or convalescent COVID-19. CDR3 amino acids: CAGDSRSGANVLTF. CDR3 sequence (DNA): TGTGCCGGAGACAGTCGCTCTGGGGCCAACGTCCTGACTTTC.